This entry lists 8 T cell receptor beta chains sequenced from one sample in a study of T cell responses to AZD1222 COVID-19 vaccine. Profiled with immunoSEQ multiplex PCR; TCRdb holds only in-frame clones, not every one. This table has some 140,000 clones, more than 90% appearing once. Here the sequenced sample was peripheral blood, taken on day 0 of AZD1222 vaccination. These receptors all stem from an adult in good health.

CDR3 region: CASSIDVVAGGQPQHF. The CDR3 nucleotides read TGTGCCAGTAGTATAGATGTGGTTGCAGGCGGTCAGCCCCAGCATTTT. The rearrangement links TRBV19 to TRBJ1-5, with D unclear. Between the trimmed V and J ends, which lost 0 bases and 6 bases, there was a span of 15 bases. The CDR3 is 16 residues long. Germline V gene lookup returns CDR1 LNHDA and CDR2 SQIVND (reference sequence).

In its sample, this clone was seen a few times. V gene TRBV6-2 or TRBV6-3 combines with J gene TRBJ2-2; D is perhaps TRBD2 (6 bases). The CDR3 totals 15 residues. V was clipped by 4 bases and J by 1 base, with 10 bases between them. Germline-derived CDR1 and CDR2 are MNHEY and SVGEGT. For the CDR3, the DNA is TGTGCCAGCAGTTCGTACGGGAGGAACACCGGGGAGCTGTTTTTT. As protein: CASSSYGRNTGELFF.

The chain is built from TRBV2 and TRBJ1-6; D remains unclear. Between the trimmed V and J ends, which lost 3 bases and 7 bases, there was a span of 4 bases. There are 12 residues in the CDR3. The germline CDR1 and CDR2 sequences are SNHLY and FYNNEI. The CDR3 loop reads CASSDTNSPLHF. DNA of the CDR3: TGTGCCAGCAGTGACACCAATTCACCCCTCCACTTT.

V is TRBV30 and J is TRBJ1-3; possibly TRBD1 for D (5 bases). Germline values: CDR1 GTSNPN, CDR2 SVGIG (reference sequence). The CDR3 length is 15 residues. V lost 3 bases and J 1 base, leaving 13 bases between the germline ends. Here the CDR3 DNA reads TGTGCCTGGAGCCGGGACTCTAAATCTGGAAACACCATATATTTT. As protein: CAWSRDSKSGNTIYF.

The chain is built from TRBV10-3 and TRBJ2-5; D gene uncertain. Between the trimmed V and J ends, which lost 1 base and 5 bases, there was a span of 11 bases. Germline V lookup: CDR1 ENHRY, CDR2 SYGVKD. The CDR3 is made up of 14 amino acids. The CDR3 nucleotides read TGTGCCATCAGTGAGTTAAGGGTAGGGGAGACCCAGTACTTC. Translated: CAISELRVGETQYF.

V gene TRBV11-2 combines with J gene TRBJ2-1; tentatively, D is TRBD1 (5 bases). Trimming removed 5 bases from V and 4 bases from J, with 6 bases in between. This CDR3 spans 12 amino acids. The germline V gene has CDR1 SGHAT and CDR2 FQNNGV. CDR3 region: CASSPGYNEQFF. The CDR3 nucleotides read TGTGCCAGCAGCCCAGGGTACAATGAGCAGTTCTTC.

This clone was observed a few times. V gene TRBV25-1 combines with J gene TRBJ2-7, with a tentative D call TRBD2 (7 bases). Germline CDR1 reads MGHDK; CDR2 reads SYGVNS. V was shortened by 1 base and J by 6 bases, with 25 bases between the two germline ends. The CDR3 is 18 residues long. CDR3 in amino acids: CASSELAPRGRGNPEQYF. The CDR3 DNA sequence: TGTGCCAGCAGTGAATTAGCCCCTCGGGGGAGGGGGAACCCCGAGCAGTACTTC.

The chain has TRBV29-1 and TRBJ1-1, with TRBD1 as a possible D gene (5 bases). CDR1 is SQVTM and CDR2 is ANQGSEA in the germline V gene. Trimming left V 7 bases short and J 3 bases short, with 9 bases between. The CDR3 covers 11 residues. The CDR3 region has the DNA TGCAGCGCAGGGACGGACACTGAAGCTTTCTTT. Its protein is CSAGTDTEAFF.